The 26 T cell receptor beta chains reported below all come from one sample, sequenced in a study of spatial heterogeneity in lung cancer. TCRdb reanalysed the 5' RACE reads using MiXCR and keeps one entry per CDR3 protein. The data contain some 16,000 distinct CDR3 sequences, roughly 3.6% of them seen just once; the ten biggest clones take up roughly 10%. Sample time point: sample taken at primary tumor resection. Sequencing was performed on normal lung tissue next to the tumor, taken at surgery. The source of these receptors is a male donor with early-stage non-small cell lung cancer.

In this sample, this clonotype turned up many times. This beta chain represents an off-target read in a library built for alpha chains; its size is of limited meaning. The V and J genes are TRBV29-1 and TRBJ1-3; D is perhaps TRBD1 (5 bases). The CDR3 totals 13 residues. The V end was cut by 4 bases, the J end by 3 bases, with 10 bases between. Per germline, CDR1 SQVTM and CDR2 ANQGSEA. CDR3 sequence reads: CSVVGGIGNTIYF. In nucleotides, the CDR3 is TGCAGCGTTGTGGGGGGTATTGGAAACACCATATATTTT.

In this sample, this clonotype is medium-sized (0.01 to 0.1%). This beta chain is an off-target read within a library intended for alpha chains, so its frequency means little. This chain connects TRBV28 to TRBJ2-7, with a possible D match to TRBD2 (5 bases). V lost 3 bases to trimming and J lost 4 bases, with 7 bases between them. The CDR3 has 12 amino acids. CDR1 and CDR2 (germline): MDHEN, SYDVKM. The CDR3 nucleotides read TGTGCCAGCAGTTTCAGGAGGTACGAGCAGTACTTC. Amino acids: CASSFRRYEQYF.

This clonotype was counted only a few times. The library was prepared for alpha chains; this beta chain is a stray read, so its frequency means little. The V and J genes are TRBV2 and TRBJ2-1; 14 bases match TRBD2. V lost 7 bases to trimming and J lost 3 bases; unmatched junction nucleotides: 11. The CDR3 totals 18 residues. Germline V gives CDR1 SNHLY, CDR2 FYNNEI. CDR3 nucleotides: TGTGCCAGCACCGAGCGACTAGCGGGAGGGTCAGGCTACAATGAGCAGTTCTTC. Protein sequence: CASTERLAGGSGYNEQFF.

The sample holds many counts of this clonotype. This beta chain lies outside the target of a library built for alpha chains; its clone size means little. The CDR3 protein is CASSFRPATNEKLFF. The CDR3 coding sequence is TGTGCCAGCAGTTTTAGGCCTGCAACTAATGAAAAACTGTTTTTT. This chain joins TRBV2 and TRBJ1-4; D is unresolved. V dropped 5 bases and J dropped 0 bases, with 10 bases sitting between them. There are 15 residues in the CDR3. Per germline, CDR1 SNHLY and CDR2 FYNNEI.

This clonotype was counted many times. For a library built for alpha chains, this beta chain is a stray read; little rests on its size. The CDR3 region is CASSSRTGAVGQYF. In DNA form, the CDR3 reads TGTGCCAGCAGCTCTCGGACAGGCGCGGTTGGGCAGTACTTC. J is TRBJ2-7 and V is TRBV7-2; 7 positions match TRBD1. This CDR3 has 14 residues. Germline CDR1 SGHTA, CDR2 FQGNSA. V trimming: 4 bases; J trimming: 9 bases; junction bases outside the gene matches: 12. Complete variable domain (other parts from reference TRBV7-2 and TRBJ2-7): GAGVSQSPSNKVTEKGKDVELRCDPISGHTALYWYRQSLGQGLEFLIYFQGNSAPDKSGLPSDRFSAERTGGSVSTLTIQRTQQEDSAVYLCASSSRTGAVGQYFGPGTRLTVT.

This clonotype occurred many times. This beta chain is an unintended read in a library built for alpha chains; its size means little. The chain has TRBV5-1 and TRBJ1-2, with D maybe TRBD1 (6 bases). CDR1 and CDR2 (germline): SGHRS, YFSETQ. Trimming took off 4 bases at V and 7 bases at J, with 11 bases between the two ends. The CDR3 contains 12 residues. For the CDR3, the DNA is TGCGCCAGCAGCCCGGACAGCTTTGGCTACACCTTC. Translating it yields CASSPDSFGYTF.

Many counts were recorded for this clonotype. As an off-target read in a library built for alpha chains, this beta chain has a frequency of little significance. The chain carries TRBV6-2 or TRBV6-3 and TRBJ2-6; possibly TRBD2 for D (5 bases). The CDR3 has 15 residues. Per germline, CDR1 MNHEY and CDR2 SVGEGT. V was pared by 1 base and J by 2 bases, with 6 bases between. This CDR3 is CASSYWGAGANVLTF. As DNA, the CDR3 is TGTGCCAGCAGTTACTGGGGAGCTGGGGCCAACGTCCTGACTTTC.

This clonotype showed up many times. Found in a library prepared for alpha chains, this beta chain is an off-target read, and its abundance has little meaning. The V and J genes are TRBV6-5 and TRBJ2-3, with 8 bases lining up with TRBD2. Per the germline V gene, CDR1 is MNHEY and CDR2 is SVGAGI. The CDR3 covers 13 residues. Trimming removed 8 bases from V and 5 bases from J; junction bases left unmatched: 6. CDR3 protein: CASRGGAGDTQYF. DNA for the CDR3: TGTGCCAGCCGGGGGGGTGCGGGAGATACGCAGTATTTT.

Many counts were recorded for this clonotype. A library made for alpha chains picked up this beta chain off target, so its size means little. J is TRBJ2-1 and V is TRBV12-3 or TRBV12-4, with D possibly TRBD1 on 6 matching bases. The CDR3 loop spans 13 amino acids. V was trimmed by 4 bases and J by 5 bases, leaving 9 bases between them. CDR3: CASSSGTNNEQFF. The DNA for the CDR3 is TGTGCCAGCAGTTCCGGGACAAACAATGAGCAGTTCTTC.

Ten or more counts support this clonotype. This beta chain appears as a stray read in a library generated for alpha chains; its size is not informative. The V and J genes are TRBV28 and TRBJ1-1; no clear D. This CDR3 region has 12 residues. In germline, CDR1 is MDHEN, CDR2 SYDVKM. The V end was cut by 8 bases, the J end by 4 bases, with 11 bases between. In nucleotides, the CDR3 is TGTGCCAGCCAAACGGTGTCCACTGAAGCTTTCTTT. It specifies CASQTVSTEAFF.

Within the sample, this clonotype is large (0.1 to 1%). Because the library targeted alpha chains, this beta chain is an off-target read whose size means little. This sequence joins TRBV12-3 or TRBV12-4 and TRBJ2-1, with 8 bases aligning to TRBD1. The CDR3 has 11 residues. V shed 6 bases, J shed 15 bases, and the junction held 7 bases outside the gene matches. CDR3 region: CASSRAGTGFF. Here the CDR3 DNA reads TGTGCCAGCAGCCGAGCCGGGACAGGGTTCTTC.

The table lists this clonotype with many counts. The library was built for alpha chains, so this beta chain is an off-target read and its size means little. The chain recombines TRBV2 with TRBJ1-4, with D perhaps matching TRBD1 (5 bases). The CDR3 has 12 residues. CDR1 and CDR2 (germline): SNHLY, FYNNEI. V lost 8 bases to trimming and J lost 3 bases, with 7 bases between them. The CDR3 protein is CASQGANEKLFF. The CDR3 nucleotides are TGTGCCAGCCAGGGAGCTAATGAAAAACTGTTTTTT.

Points on this clonotype: This beta chain is an unintended read in a library built for alpha chains; its size means little. The CDR3 region has the DNA TGCGCCAGCAGCTTGACAGCCAGTAGGCTAGTTTTGTCCAAAAACATTCAGTACTTC. It translates to CASSLTASRLVLSKNIQYF. The V and J genes are TRBV5-1 and TRBJ2-4; D call uncertain. The CDR3 extends over 19 amino acids. CDR1 and CDR2 (germline): SGHRS, YFSETQ. The V end lost 1 base, the J end lost 2 bases, and 22 bases lay between the germline ends.

This clonotype occurred many times. The library was built for alpha chains, so this beta chain is an off-target read and its size means little. The genes are TRBV12-3 or TRBV12-4 and TRBJ1-1; tentative D call: TRBD1 (6 bases). The V gene lost 5 bases and the J gene lost 0 bases, with 22 bases spanning the gap. The length of the CDR3 is 18 residues. CDR3 in amino acids: CASSPIGGGVWLNTEAFF. The DNA of the CDR3 is TGTGCCAGCAGTCCTATAGGTGGGGGCGTCTGGTTGAACACTGAAGCTTTCTTT.

This clonotype qualifies as large. This beta chain is a stray sequence in a library constructed for alpha chains; its clone size is not meaningful. The chain carries TRBV4-2 and TRBJ2-3; TRBD2 is a possible D gene (5 bases). Germline V gives CDR1 LGHNA, CDR2 YNFKEQ. The CDR3 consists of 13 residues. Trimming stripped 4 bases from V and 0 bases from J, with 5 bases between. CDR3 coding DNA: TGTGCCAGCAGCCGGACTAGCACAGATACGCAGTATTTT. Protein: CASSRTSTDTQYF.

The sample holds many counts of this clonotype. This beta chain is off target for a library built for alpha chains, so its abundance means little. This chain links TRBV9 with TRBJ2-5; D possibly corresponds to TRBD2 (5 bases). Germline V gives CDR1 SGDLS, CDR2 YYNGEE. V was pared by 4 bases and J by 2 bases, with 15 bases between. This CDR3 has 15 amino acids. CDR3 sequence reads: CASSPNVAGQETQYF. The DNA of the CDR3 is TGTGCCAGCAGCCCGAATGTGGCGGGTCAAGAGACCCAGTACTTC.

The table lists this clonotype with many counts. This beta chain came through as a stray read in a library set up for alpha chains, and its size says little. The J gene is TRBJ2-7, the V gene TRBV10-3; 10 bases are a match to TRBD1. Germline V gives CDR1 ENHRY, CDR2 SYGVKD. The V and J ends lost 10 bases and 0 bases, in that order; junction bases with no gene match: 6. The CDR3 has 14 residues. CDR3 DNA sequence: TGTGCCACCAAGGACAGGGGGGACTCCTACGAGCAGTACTTC. This translates into CATKDRGDSYEQYF.

Many counts were recorded for this clonotype. The library was prepared for alpha chains; this beta chain is a stray read, so its frequency means little. The chain recombines TRBV20-1 with TRBJ1-5; D gene ambiguous. CDR3 length: 15 amino acids. Between the trimmed V and J ends, which lost 0 bases and 4 bases, there was a span of 13 bases. Germline V gives CDR1 DFQATT, CDR2 SNEGSKA (reference sequence). Written as DNA, the CDR3 is TGCAGTGCTAGAGATCCTGGAAGGCTAAATCAGCCCCAGCATTTT. Encoded protein: CSARDPGRLNQPQHF.

This clonotype came up many times. This beta chain represents an off-target read in a library built for alpha chains; its size is of limited meaning. The chain has TRBV12-3 or TRBV12-4 and TRBJ1-5; weak D call: TRBD1 (5 bases). The V end lost 1 base, the J end lost 7 bases, and 5 bases lay between the germline ends. The CDR3 extends over 12 amino acids. The CDR3 bases are TGTGCCAGCAGTTTAGGACAGCAGCCCCAGCATTTT. Protein product: CASSLGQQPQHF.

This clonotype was detected many times. A library prepared for alpha chains yielded this beta chain as an off-target read; its size is of little meaning. The genes are TRBV2 and TRBJ2-7; the match to TRBD1 covers 12 bases. From germline, CDR1 is SNHLY and CDR2 FYNNEI. V trimming: 8 bases; J trimming: 7 bases; junction bases outside the gene matches: 9. There are 14 residues in the CDR3. In DNA, the CDR3 is TGTGCCAGCTCTCCGGGACAGGGGGCGGGTGAGCAGTACTTC. Amino acids: CASSPGQGAGEQYF.

The sample holds many counts of this clonotype. The library was built for alpha chains, so this beta chain is an off-target read and its size means little. The chain combines TRBV4-1 with TRBJ1-6; TRBD1 aligns across 8 bases. CDR1 and CDR2 from the germline V gene are MGHRA and YSYEKL. J was trimmed by 14 bases and V by 0 bases; bases with no gene match: 6. The CDR3 sequence is 14 residues long. The CDR3 bases are TGCGCCAGCAGCCAAGAAGGACAGGGATCATCCCTCCACTTT. This sequence encodes CASSQEGQGSSLHF.

This clonotype came up many times. As an off-target read in a library built for alpha chains, this beta chain has a frequency of little significance. The rearrangement joins TRBV6-5 to TRBJ1-1, with 10 bases fitting TRBD1. The CDR3 spans 14 residues. V shed 0 bases and J 5 bases; nucleotides not matched to a gene: 0. Germline values: CDR1 MNHEY, CDR2 SVGAGI. CDR3 region: CASSYSGQGTEAFF. Here the CDR3 DNA reads TGTGCCAGCAGTTACTCGGGACAGGGGACTGAAGCTTTCTTT.

This clonotype has a count of ten or more. A library made for alpha chains picked up this beta chain off target, so its size means little. The chain links TRBV20-1 to TRBJ1-1; the match to TRBD1 covers 7 bases. V dropped 3 bases and J dropped 4; count of bases not matched to a gene: 8. Germline assignment: CDR1 DFQATT and CDR2 SNEGSKA (reference sequence). This CDR3 has 14 amino acids. CDR3 nucleotides: TGCAGTGCTAGTCCCCCAAACAGGGGCACTGAAGCTTTCTTT. Residues: CSASPPNRGTEAFF.

This clonotype has a count of ten or more. One junction end does not reproduce the germline sequence, and a read error may be involved. This beta chain represents an off-target read in a library built for alpha chains; its size is of limited meaning. The gene calls are TRBV20-1 and TRBJ2-1, with 9 bases aligning to TRBD2. The CDR3 sequence is 18 residues long. Germline V gives CDR1 DFQATT, CDR2 SNEGSKA (reference sequence). The DNA of the CDR3 is TGCAGTGCTAGAGATTGGGGATTAACGGCGGGAGGGTACAATGAGCAGTCCTTC. Protein sequence: CSARDWGLTAGGYNEQSF.

In its sample, this clonotype was seen many times. The size of this beta chain means little, since it is a stray read in a library made for alpha chains. The rearrangement joins TRBV4-2 to TRBJ2-3, with unresolved D. This CDR3 has 15 residues. The germline gives CDR1 LGHNA, CDR2 YNFKEQ. Trimming took 0 bases from V and 2 from J, leaving 9 bases between them. The CDR3 DNA reads as TGTGCCAGCAGCCAAGATCTGACGGTCACAGATACGCAGTATTTT. It is translated as CASSQDLTVTDTQYF.

This clonotype was counted at least ten times. This beta chain lies outside the target of a library built for alpha chains; its clone size means little. The chain combines TRBV18 with TRBJ1-1, with D maybe TRBD1 (6 bases). The CDR3 has 15 amino acids. The V gene lost 6 bases and the J gene lost 3 bases, with 17 bases spanning the gap. Per germline, CDR1 KGHSH and CDR2 LQKENI. The CDR3 protein is CASSSVGGLDTEAFF. Written as DNA, the CDR3 is TGTGCCAGCTCGTCGGTGGGGGGGCTAGACACTGAAGCTTTCTTT.